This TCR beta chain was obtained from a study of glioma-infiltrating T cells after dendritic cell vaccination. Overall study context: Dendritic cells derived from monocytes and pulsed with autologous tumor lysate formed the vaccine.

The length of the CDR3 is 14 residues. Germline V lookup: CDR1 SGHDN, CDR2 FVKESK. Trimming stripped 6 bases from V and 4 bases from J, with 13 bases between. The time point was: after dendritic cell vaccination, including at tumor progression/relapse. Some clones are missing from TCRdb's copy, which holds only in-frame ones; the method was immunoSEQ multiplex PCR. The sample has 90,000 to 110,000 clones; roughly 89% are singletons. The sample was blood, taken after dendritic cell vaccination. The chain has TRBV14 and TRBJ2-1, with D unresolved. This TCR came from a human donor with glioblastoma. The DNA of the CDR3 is TGTGCCAGCAGGAGACCGACTGAGTACAATGAGCAGTTCTTC. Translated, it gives CASRRPTEYNEQFF.